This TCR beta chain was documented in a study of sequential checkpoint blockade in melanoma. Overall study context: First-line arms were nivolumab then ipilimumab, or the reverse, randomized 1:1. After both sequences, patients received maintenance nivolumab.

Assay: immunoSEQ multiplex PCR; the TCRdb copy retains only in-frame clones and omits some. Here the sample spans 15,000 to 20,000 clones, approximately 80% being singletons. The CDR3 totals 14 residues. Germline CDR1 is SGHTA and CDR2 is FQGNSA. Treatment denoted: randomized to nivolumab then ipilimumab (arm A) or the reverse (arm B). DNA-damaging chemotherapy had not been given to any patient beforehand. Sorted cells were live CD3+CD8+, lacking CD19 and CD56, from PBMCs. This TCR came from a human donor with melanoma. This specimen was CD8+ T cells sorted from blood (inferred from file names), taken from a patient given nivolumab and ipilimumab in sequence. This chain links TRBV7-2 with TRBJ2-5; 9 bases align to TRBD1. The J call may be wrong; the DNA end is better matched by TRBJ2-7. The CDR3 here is CASSRNRGLYEQYF. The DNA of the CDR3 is TGTGCCAGCAGCCGAAACAGGGGGCTATACGAGCAGTACTTC.